This TCR beta chain was obtained from a study of shared clonotypes between healthy human individuals. The CDR3 has 14 amino acids. V lost 4 bases, J lost 1 base, and 2 bases stayed unmatched. Germline CDR1 SGHNT, CDR2 YYREEE (reference sequence). A word on this clone: Other nucleotide sequences in the sample specify the same CDR3.

A deep-level run was used for the assay. Study processing details: As immunoSEQ supplied junction-only sequences (without quality scores), filtering differed. Clones were read by immunoSEQ multiplex PCR, and TCRdb kept only the in-frame ones, dropping some. V and J calls and clone size come straight from that table; D and trimming were deduced from the DNA. Here the sample spans more than 550,000 clones, around 90% being singletons. CD45RO negativity and positive selection for CCR7 defined naive CD8 cells, a population that excluded terminally differentiated effector memory CD45RA+ cells. Donors comprised only Caucasian adults living in Nashville, Tennessee.

This TCR came from a man aged 30 to 45 in good health. The chain carries TRBV5-4 and TRBJ2-5; TRBD1 agrees at 9 bases. Specimen: naive CD8+ T cells sorted from blood. CDR3 sequence reads: CASSQGQGQETQYF. Written as DNA, the CDR3 is TGTGCCAGCAGCCAGGGACAGGGCCAAGAGACCCAGTACTTC.